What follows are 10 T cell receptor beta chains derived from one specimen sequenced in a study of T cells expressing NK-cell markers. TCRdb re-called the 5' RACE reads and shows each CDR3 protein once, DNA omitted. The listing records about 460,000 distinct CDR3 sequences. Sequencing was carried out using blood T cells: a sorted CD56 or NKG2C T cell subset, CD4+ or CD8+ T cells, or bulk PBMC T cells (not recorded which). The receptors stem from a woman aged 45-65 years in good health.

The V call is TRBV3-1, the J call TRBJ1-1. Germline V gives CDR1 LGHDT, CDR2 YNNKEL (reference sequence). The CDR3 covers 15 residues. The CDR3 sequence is CASSQVGGGGTEAFF.

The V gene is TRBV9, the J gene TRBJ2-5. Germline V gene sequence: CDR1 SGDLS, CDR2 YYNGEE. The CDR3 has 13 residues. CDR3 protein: CASSVALGETQYF.

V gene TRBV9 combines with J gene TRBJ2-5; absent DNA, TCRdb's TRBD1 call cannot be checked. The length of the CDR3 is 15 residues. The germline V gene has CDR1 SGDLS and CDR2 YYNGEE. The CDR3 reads CASSSHTGDQETQYF.

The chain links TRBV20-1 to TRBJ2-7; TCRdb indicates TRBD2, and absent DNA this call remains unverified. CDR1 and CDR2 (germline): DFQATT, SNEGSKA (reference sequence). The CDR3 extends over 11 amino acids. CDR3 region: CSARFIAEQYF.

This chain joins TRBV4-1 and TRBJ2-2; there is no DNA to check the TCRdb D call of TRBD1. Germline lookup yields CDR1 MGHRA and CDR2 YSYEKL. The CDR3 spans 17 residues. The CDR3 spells CASSQGVQTGGIGELFF.

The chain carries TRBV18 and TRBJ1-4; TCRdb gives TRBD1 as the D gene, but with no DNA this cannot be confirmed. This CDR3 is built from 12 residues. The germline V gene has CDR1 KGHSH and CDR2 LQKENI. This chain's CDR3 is CASSPRGEKLFF.

CDR3 loop: CASSSREDGYTF. The chain employs TRBV12-3 or TRBV12-4 and TRBJ1-2; the TCRdb D gene call, TRBD1, has no DNA to confirm it. The CDR3 loop spans 12 amino acids.

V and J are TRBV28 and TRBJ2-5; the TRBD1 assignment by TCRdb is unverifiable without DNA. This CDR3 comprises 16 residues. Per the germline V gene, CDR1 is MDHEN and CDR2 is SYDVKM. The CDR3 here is CASSAGQGSHQETQYF.

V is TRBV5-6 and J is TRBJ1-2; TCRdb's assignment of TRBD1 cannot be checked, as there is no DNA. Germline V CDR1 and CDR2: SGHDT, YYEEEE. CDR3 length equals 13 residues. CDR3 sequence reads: CASTRQGAQGYTF.

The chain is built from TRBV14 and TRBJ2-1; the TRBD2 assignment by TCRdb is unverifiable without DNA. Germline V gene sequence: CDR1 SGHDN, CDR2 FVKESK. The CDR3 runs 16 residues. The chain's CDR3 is CASSQGLSGRVNEQFF.